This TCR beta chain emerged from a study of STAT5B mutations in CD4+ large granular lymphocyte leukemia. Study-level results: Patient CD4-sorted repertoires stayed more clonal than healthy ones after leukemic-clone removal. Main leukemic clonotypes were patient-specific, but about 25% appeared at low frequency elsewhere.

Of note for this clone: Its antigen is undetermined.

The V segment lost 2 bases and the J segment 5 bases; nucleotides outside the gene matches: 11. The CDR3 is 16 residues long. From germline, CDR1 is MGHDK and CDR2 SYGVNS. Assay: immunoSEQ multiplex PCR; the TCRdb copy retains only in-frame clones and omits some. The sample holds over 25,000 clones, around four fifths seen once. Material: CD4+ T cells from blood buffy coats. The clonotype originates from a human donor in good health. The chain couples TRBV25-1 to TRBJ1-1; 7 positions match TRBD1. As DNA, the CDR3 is TGTGCCAGCAGTGAAACACCAGGGGGGGTACAAACTGAAGCTTTCTTT. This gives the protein CASSETPGGVQTEAFF.